This section outlines one TCR beta chain sequence together with its context. This sample was taken from a study of blood T cell repertoires in COVID-19. Study context: Both acute and convalescent COVID-19 samples were obtained from the United States, Italy and Spain. Nucleic acid was either cDNA or gDNA, and it came from T cells, B-cell-depleted T cells, or PBMCs.

In the source study's methods: The assay estimated nucleated cells by amplifying reference gene primers. Libraries were prepared by immunoSEQ multiplex PCR; TCRdb keeps only in-frame clonotypes and omits some of them. Clonal size and the V and J genes are those of that table, whereas D and trimming came from the DNA. The table shows under 150,000 clones, with over 75% occurring only once. The CDR3 has 18 residues. In germline, CDR1 is LGHNA, CDR2 YSLEER. J gave up 5 bases and V 5 bases, and 16 bases lay outside the gene matches. The source of this sequence is a man aged 55-75 years with active or convalescent COVID-19. This rearrangement joins TRBV4-3 to TRBJ2-3; 10 bases align to TRBD2. The sequenced sample consisted of peripheral blood. This chain's CDR3 is CASSTYRGASGRGDTQYF. CDR3 nucleotide sequence: TGCGCCAGCAGCACCTACCGAGGGGCTAGCGGGAGAGGAGATACGCAGTATTTT.